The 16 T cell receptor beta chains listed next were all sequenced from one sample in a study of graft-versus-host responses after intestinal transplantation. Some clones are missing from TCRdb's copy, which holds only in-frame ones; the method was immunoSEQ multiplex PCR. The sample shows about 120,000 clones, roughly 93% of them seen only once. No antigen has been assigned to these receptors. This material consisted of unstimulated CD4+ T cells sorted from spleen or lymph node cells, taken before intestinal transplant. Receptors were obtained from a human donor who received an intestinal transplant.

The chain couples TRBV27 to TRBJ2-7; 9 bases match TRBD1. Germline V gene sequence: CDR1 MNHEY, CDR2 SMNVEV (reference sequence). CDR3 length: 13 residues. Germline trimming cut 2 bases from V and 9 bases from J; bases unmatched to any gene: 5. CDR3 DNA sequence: TGTGCCAGCAGTTTAACCGACAGGGGGAGGCAGTACTTC. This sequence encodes CASSLTDRGRQYF.

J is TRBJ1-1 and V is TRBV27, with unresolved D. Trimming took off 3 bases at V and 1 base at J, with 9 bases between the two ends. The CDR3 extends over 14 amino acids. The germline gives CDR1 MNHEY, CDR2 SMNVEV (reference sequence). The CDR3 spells CASSLRTTNTEAFF. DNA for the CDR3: TGTGCCAGCAGTTTGCGGACGACGAACACTGAAGCTTTCTTT.

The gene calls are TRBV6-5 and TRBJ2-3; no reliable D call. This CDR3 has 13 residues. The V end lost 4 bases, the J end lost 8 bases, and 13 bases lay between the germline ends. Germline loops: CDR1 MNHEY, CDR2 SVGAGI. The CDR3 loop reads CASSSSGPGTQYF. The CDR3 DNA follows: TGTGCCAGCAGTTCTAGTGGTCCGGGTACGCAGTATTTT.

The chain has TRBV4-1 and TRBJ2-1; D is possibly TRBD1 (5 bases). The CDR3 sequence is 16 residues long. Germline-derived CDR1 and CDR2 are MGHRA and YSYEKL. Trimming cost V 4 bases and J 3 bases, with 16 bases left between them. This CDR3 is CASSPADRTHYNEQFF. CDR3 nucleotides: TGCGCCAGCAGCCCGGCCGACAGAACACACTACAATGAGCAGTTCTTC.

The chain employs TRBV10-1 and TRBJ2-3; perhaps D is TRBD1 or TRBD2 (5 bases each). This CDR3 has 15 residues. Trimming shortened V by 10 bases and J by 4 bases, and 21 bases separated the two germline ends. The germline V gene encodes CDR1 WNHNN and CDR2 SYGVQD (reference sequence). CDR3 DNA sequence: TGCGCCACCCCAACGATAGCGTTAGGGGCAGATACGCAGTATTTT. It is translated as CATPTIALGADTQYF.

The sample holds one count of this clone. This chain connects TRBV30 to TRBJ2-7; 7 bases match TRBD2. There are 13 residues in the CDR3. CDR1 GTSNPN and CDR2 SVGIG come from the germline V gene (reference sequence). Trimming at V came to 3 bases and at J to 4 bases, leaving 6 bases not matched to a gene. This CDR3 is CAWRTSPLYEQYF. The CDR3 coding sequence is TGTGCCTGGAGGACTAGCCCTCTTTACGAGCAGTACTTC.

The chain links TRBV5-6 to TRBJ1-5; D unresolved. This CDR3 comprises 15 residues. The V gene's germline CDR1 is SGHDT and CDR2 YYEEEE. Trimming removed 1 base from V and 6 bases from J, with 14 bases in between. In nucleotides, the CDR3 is TGTGCCAGCAGCTTGTACGCCCCAACAGTTCAGCCCCAGCATTTT. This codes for CASSLYAPTVQPQHF.

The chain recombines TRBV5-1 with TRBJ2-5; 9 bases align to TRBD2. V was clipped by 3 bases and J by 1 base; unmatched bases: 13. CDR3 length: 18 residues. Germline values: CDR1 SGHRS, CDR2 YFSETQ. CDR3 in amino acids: CASSSGGTSKQLQETQYF. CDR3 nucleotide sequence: TGCGCCAGCAGCTCGGGTGGGACTAGCAAACAACTCCAAGAGACCCAGTACTTC.

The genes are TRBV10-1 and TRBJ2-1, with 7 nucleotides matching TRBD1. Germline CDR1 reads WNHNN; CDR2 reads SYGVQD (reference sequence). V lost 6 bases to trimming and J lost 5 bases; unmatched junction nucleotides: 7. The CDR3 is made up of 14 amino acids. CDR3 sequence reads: CASSPYDRDNEQFF. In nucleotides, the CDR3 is TGCGCCAGCAGCCCGTATGACAGGGACAATGAGCAGTTCTTC.

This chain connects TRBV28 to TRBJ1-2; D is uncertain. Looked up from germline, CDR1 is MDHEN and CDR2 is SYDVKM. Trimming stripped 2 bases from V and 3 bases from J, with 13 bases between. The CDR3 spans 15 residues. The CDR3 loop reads CASSLAGENHYGYTF. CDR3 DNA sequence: TGTGCCAGCAGTTTAGCTGGGGAGAATCACTATGGCTACACCTTC.

CDR3 nucleotide sequence: TGTGCCAGCACCTTCGACAGGCGCTCTGGAAACACCATATATTTT. This translates into CASTFDRRSGNTIYF. V usage is TRBV28 and J usage is TRBJ1-3, with a weak D call TRBD1 (6 bases). CDR3 size: 15 residues. Germline values: CDR1 MDHEN, CDR2 SYDVKM. The ends were cut back, 7 bases at V and 0 bases at J, with 13 bases in the middle.

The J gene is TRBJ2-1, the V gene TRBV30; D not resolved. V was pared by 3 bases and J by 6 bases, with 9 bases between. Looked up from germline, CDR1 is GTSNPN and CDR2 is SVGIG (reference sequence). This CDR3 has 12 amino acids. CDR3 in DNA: TGTGCCTGGAGGTCCCCCCGCAATGAGCAGTTCTTC. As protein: CAWRSPRNEQFF.

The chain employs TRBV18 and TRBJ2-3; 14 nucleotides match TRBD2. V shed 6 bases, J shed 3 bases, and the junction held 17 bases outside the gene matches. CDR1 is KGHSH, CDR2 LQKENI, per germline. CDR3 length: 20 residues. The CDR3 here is CASSISWTFRLAGGTDTQYF. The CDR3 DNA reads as TGTGCCAGCTCGATCAGTTGGACATTCCGACTAGCGGGAGGGACAGATACGCAGTATTTT.

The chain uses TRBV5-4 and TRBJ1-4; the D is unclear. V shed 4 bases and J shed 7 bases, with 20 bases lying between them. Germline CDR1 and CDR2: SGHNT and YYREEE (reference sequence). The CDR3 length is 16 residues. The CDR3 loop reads CASSTAGRGVGEKLFF. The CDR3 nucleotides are TGTGCCAGCAGCACCGCGGGCCGCGGTGTTGGTGAAAAACTGTTTTTT.

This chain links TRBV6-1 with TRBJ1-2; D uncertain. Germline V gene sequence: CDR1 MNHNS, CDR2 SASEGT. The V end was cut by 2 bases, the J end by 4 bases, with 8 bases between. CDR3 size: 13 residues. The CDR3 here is CASSERQVYGYTF. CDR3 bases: TGTGCCAGCAGTGAAAGGCAGGTCTATGGCTACACCTTC.

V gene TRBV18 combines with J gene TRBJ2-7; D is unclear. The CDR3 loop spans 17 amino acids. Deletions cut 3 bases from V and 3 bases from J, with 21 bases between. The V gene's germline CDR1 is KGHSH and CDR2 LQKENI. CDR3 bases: TGTGCCAGCTCACCCGCACCCCCGCTCGCGAAATTCTACGAGCAGTACTTC. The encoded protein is CASSPAPPLAKFYEQYF.